What follows are 27 T cell receptor beta chains derived from one specimen sequenced in a study of T cell responses to AZD1222 COVID-19 vaccine. Measured with immunoSEQ multiplex PCR; TCRdb has only the in-frame clones, and not every one. Of approximately 150,000 clones in the sample, more than 85% were seen once. The specimen comprised peripheral blood, sampled on day 0 of AZD1222 vaccination. These TCRs come from an adult in good health.

CDR3 in DNA: TGTGCCAGCAGCGTAGGCATCCCTTCGGGTGGCTACACCTTC. Its translation: CASSVGIPSGGYTF. The gene calls are TRBV9 and TRBJ1-2; D not certain. CDR3 length: 14 amino acids. V lost 0 bases, J lost 7 bases, and 13 bases lay in between. The germline gives CDR1 SGDLS, CDR2 YYNGEE.

The chain carries TRBV5-4 and TRBJ2-5, with 13 bases matching TRBD2. The CDR3 loop spans 16 amino acids. V lost 3 bases to trimming and J lost 6 bases; unmatched junction nucleotides: 8. Germline values: CDR1 SGHNT, CDR2 YYREEE (reference sequence). The CDR3 spells CASSSGTSGGAKTQYF. The CDR3 coding sequence is TGTGCCAGCAGCTCGGGTACTAGCGGGGGGGCTAAGACCCAGTACTTC.

Comment on this clone: Other DNA sequences in the same sample also yield this CDR3. The rearrangement links TRBV4-2 to TRBJ1-1, with D perhaps TRBD1 (6 bases). The V gene's germline CDR1 is LGHNA and CDR2 YNFKEQ. Trimming cost V 4 bases and J 1 base, with 7 bases left between them. This CDR3 is 13 amino acids long. Written as DNA, the CDR3 is TGTGCCAGCAGCCCGGGACAGAACACTGAAGCTTTCTTT. Translated, it gives CASSPGQNTEAFF.

This clone was detected a few times. The chain uses TRBV6-2 or TRBV6-3 and TRBJ2-3; 8 bases are a match to TRBD2. With V trimmed by 2 bases and J by 3 bases, 4 bases remained unmatched. The CDR3 loop spans 15 amino acids. In germline, CDR1 is MNHEY, CDR2 SVGEGT. The CDR3 coding sequence is TGTGCCAGCAGTTACACGGGAGGGCCGACAGATACGCAGTATTTT. Its protein product is CASSYTGGPTDTQYF.

J is TRBJ1-3 and V is TRBV5-4, with a possible D match to TRBD1 (6 bases). Germline V CDR1 and CDR2: SGHNT, YYREEE (reference sequence). CDR3 length: 13 residues. The V and J ends lost 2 bases and 10 bases respectively, with 13 bases between them. For the CDR3, the DNA is TGTGCCAGCAGCTTCGGACAGTCCAAAACCATATATTTT. Translation gives CASSFGQSKTIYF.

This rearrangement joins TRBV2 to TRBJ1-2; D call uncertain. The CDR3 spans 12 residues. V lost 10 bases to trimming and J lost 5 bases, with 14 bases between them. Germline CDR1 is SNHLY and CDR2 is FYNNEI. CDR3 region: CATDRTDYGYTF. The CDR3 region has the DNA TGTGCCACCGACCGGACGGATTATGGCTACACCTTC.

The V call is TRBV12-2, the J call TRBJ1-1. TRBV12-2 is a known pseudogene. The CDR3 sequence is 16 residues long. The CDR3 DNA follows: TGTGCAAGTCGCTTACTCTACCGAGGAGTGAACACTGAAGCTTTCTTT. It specifies CASRLLYRGVNTEAFF.

The chain uses TRBV7-9 and TRBJ1-4, with TRBD1 matching 9 bases. The V gene's germline CDR1 is SEHNR and CDR2 FQNEAQ (reference sequence). V shed 1 base, J shed 5 bases, and the junction held 5 bases outside the gene matches. The CDR3 runs to 16 residues. The CDR3, as DNA: TGTGCCAGCAGCTTAGGCGACAGGGGGGAAAATGAAAAACTGTTTTTT. Its translation is CASSLGDRGENEKLFF. The full variable domain, its missing parts supplied by reference TRBV7-9 and TRBJ1-4, is DTGVSQNPRHKITKRGQNVTFRCDPISEHNRLYWYRQTLGQGPEFLTYFQNEAQLEKSRLLSDRFSAERPKGSFSTLEIQRTEQGDSAMYLCASSLGDRGENEKLFFGSGTQLSVL.

In DNA form, the CDR3 reads TGTGCCAGCAGTTTAGGGCGGCTGAGCTCCTACGAGCAGTACTTC. Its translation is CASSLGRLSSYEQYF. This chain connects TRBV28 to TRBJ2-7; D gene ambiguous. Germline V gene lookup returns CDR1 MDHEN and CDR2 SYDVKM. V lost 2 bases and J 0 bases, leaving 11 bases between the germline ends. This CDR3 comprises 15 residues. Filled out from reference TRBV28 and TRBJ2-7, the complete variable domain reads DVKVTQSSRYLVKRTGEKVFLECVQDMDHENMFWYRQDPGLGLRLIYFSYDVKMKEKGDIPEGYSVSREKKERFSLILESASTNQTSMYLCASSLGRLSSYEQYFGPGTRLTVT.

The count of this clone is one. The rearrangement joins TRBV3-1 (or the pseudogene TRBV3-2) to TRBJ1-6; D remains unclear. The germline V and J ends were trimmed by 1 base and 7 bases, with 14 bases remaining between them. The CDR3 length is 16 residues. Germline lookup yields CDR1 LGHDT and CDR2 YNNKEL (reference sequence). CDR3 sequence (DNA): TGTGCCAGCAGCCAAGTTGTGACCAAAAACAATTCACCCCTCCACTTT. Amino acid sequence: CASSQVVTKNNSPLHF.

The J gene is TRBJ2-5, the V gene TRBV27; 7 bases line up with TRBD2. Germline V gene data show CDR1 as MNHEY and CDR2 as SMNVEV (reference sequence). The CDR3 contains 15 residues. After removal of 7 bases from V and 4 bases from J, the junction contained 12 bases not matched to a gene. Here the CDR3 reads CASITRESGGETQYF. In DNA form, the CDR3 reads TGTGCCAGCATCACGCGGGAGTCCGGAGGAGAGACCCAGTACTTC.

The rearrangement links TRBV10-3 to TRBJ1-1; D possibly corresponds to TRBD1 (5 bases). CDR3 size: 15 residues. The germline gives CDR1 ENHRY, CDR2 SYGVKD. V was trimmed by 4 bases and J by 3 bases, leaving 15 bases between them. The CDR3 coding sequence is TGTGCCATCAGTGGGGAGCGGACACTCGACACTGAAGCTTTCTTT. This sequence encodes CAISGERTLDTEAFF.

The chain uses TRBV21-1 and TRBJ1-1. TRBV21-1 is a pseudogene locus. The CDR3 covers 10 residues. In nucleotides, the CDR3 is TGTGCCAGCAGCAAGGTTTTGAGAGGCTTT. Translation: CASSKVLRGF.

The CDR3 protein is CASSYETSGRYSEQFF. In DNA, the CDR3 is TGTGCCAGCAGTTACGAGACTAGCGGGAGGTATAGTGAGCAGTTCTTC. The rearrangement joins TRBV6-2 or TRBV6-3 to TRBJ2-1; 13 bases are shared with TRBD2. J lost 9 bases, V lost 2 bases, and 7 bases had no gene match. The CDR3 extends over 16 amino acids. The germline gives CDR1 MNHEY, CDR2 SVGEGT.

The chain employs TRBV6-4 and TRBJ1-5, with D uncertain. This CDR3 region has 13 residues. The V gene lost 6 bases and the J gene lost 4 bases, with 10 bases spanning the gap. Germline CDR1 reads MRHNA; CDR2 reads SNTAGT. The CDR3 region is CASSRAPNQPQHF. The CDR3 DNA sequence: TGTGCCAGCAGCCGGGCACCAAATCAGCCCCAGCATTTT.

The chain links TRBV6-2 or TRBV6-3 to TRBJ1-5; a weak D match, TRBD1 (6 bases). The CDR3 contains 13 residues. Germline V gene data show CDR1 as MNHEY and CDR2 as SVGEGT. V was clipped by 6 bases and J by 5 bases, with 11 bases between them. The CDR3 nucleotides read TGTGCCAGCAGCCAAGGACAGCATCAGCCCCAGCATTTT. It is translated as CASSQGQHQPQHF.

The chain couples TRBV19 to TRBJ1-2; possible D gene TRBD1, 6 bases. CDR3 length equals 15 residues. Trimming cost V 2 bases and J 8 bases, with 18 bases left between them. Germline-derived CDR1 and CDR2 are LNHDA and SQIVND (reference sequence). The CDR3 coding sequence is TGTGCCAGTAGTATAAGGTTGGAGGGGGTCGACGGCTACACCTTC. It specifies CASSIRLEGVDGYTF.

The CDR3: CASTDYSGSSYEQYF. In DNA, the CDR3 is TGTGCCAGCACGGATTATTCGGGCAGCTCCTACGAGCAGTACTTC. The chain carries TRBV28 and TRBJ2-7; D is uncertain. CDR3 length equals 15 residues. Germline-derived CDR1 and CDR2 are MDHEN and SYDVKM. V lost 7 bases and J lost 0, with 16 bases in between.

The chain links TRBV28 to TRBJ1-1; the D gene is possibly TRBD1 (6 bases). Germline V gives CDR1 MDHEN, CDR2 SYDVKM. The CDR3 sequence is 16 residues long. The germline V and J ends were trimmed by 5 bases and 0 bases, with 16 bases remaining between them. The CDR3 DNA follows: TGTGCCAGCAGTCGTAGGGGGGACTCATTGAACACTGAAGCTTTCTTT. It encodes CASSRRGDSLNTEAFF.

The chain employs TRBV4-2 and TRBJ1-5; D call uncertain. V shed 3 bases and J shed 4 bases, with 13 bases lying between them. The length of the CDR3 is 15 residues. The germline V gene has CDR1 LGHNA and CDR2 YNFKEQ. The CDR3 protein is CASSQSNGKNQPQHF. CDR3 DNA sequence: TGTGCCAGCAGCCAGTCCAACGGGAAAAATCAGCCCCAGCATTTT.

The chain has TRBV7-8 and TRBJ2-2; 10 nucleotides align to TRBD2. Germline V gene data show CDR1 as SGHVS and CDR2 as FQNEAQ. V gave up 5 bases and J gave up 7 bases; unmatched junction bases: 10. The CDR3 contains 16 residues. Here the CDR3 reads CASSHTSGEWSGELFF. DNA of the CDR3: TGTGCCAGCAGCCATACTAGCGGGGAGTGGAGCGGGGAGCTGTTTTTT.

V gene TRBV4-2 combines with J gene TRBJ2-1; 10 bases agree with TRBD2. Germline V gene lookup returns CDR1 LGHNA and CDR2 YNFKEQ. The V and J ends lost 1 base and 7 bases, in that order; junction bases with no gene match: 7. The CDR3 runs 16 residues. The CDR3 loop is CASSQVGLAGENEQFF. For the CDR3, the DNA is TGTGCCAGCAGCCAAGTGGGGCTAGCGGGAGAAAATGAGCAGTTCTTC.

The chain has TRBV7-3 and TRBJ1-2, with TRBD1 as a possible D gene (5 bases). Germline CDR1 reads SGHTA; CDR2 reads FQGTGA. CDR3 length: 14 residues. Trimming took 2 bases from V and 4 from J, leaving 11 bases between them. CDR3 bases: TGTGCCAGCAGCTTATATCCAGGGAGCTATGGCTACACCTTC. Its translation: CASSLYPGSYGYTF.

The chain has TRBV3-1 (or the pseudogene TRBV3-2) and TRBJ2-1, with TRBD2 matching 8 bases. Losses at the gene ends were 2 bases for V and 6 bases for J; bases not matched to a gene: 3. Germline CDR1 is LGHDT and CDR2 is YNNKEL (reference sequence). The CDR3 sequence is 14 residues long. Here the CDR3 DNA reads TGTGCCAGCAGCCAACCGGGACTAGGCAATGAGCAGTTCTTC. It specifies CASSQPGLGNEQFF.

J is TRBJ2-2 and V is TRBV30, with 8 nucleotides matching TRBD2. Germline CDR1 reads GTSNPN; CDR2 reads SVGIG (reference sequence). The CDR3 has 14 residues. Trimming at V came to 1 base and at J to 6 bases, leaving 4 bases not matched to a gene. The CDR3 sequence is CAWSGRGVSGELFF. DNA for the CDR3: TGTGCCTGGAGTGGGCGGGGGGTCTCCGGGGAGCTGTTTTTT. The variable domain in full, completed from reference TRBV30 and TRBJ2-2, reads SQTIHQWPATLVQPVGSPLSLECTVEGTSNPNLYWYRQAAGRGLQLLFYSVGIGQISSEVPQNLSASRPQDRQFILSSKKLLLSDSGFYLCAWSGRGVSGELFFGEGSRLTVL.

This clone is a singleton in its sample. CDR3 residues: CASSSGNSPLHF. The CDR3 DNA sequence: TGTGCCAGCAGTTCCGGGAATTCACCCCTCCACTTT. This sequence joins TRBV28 and TRBJ1-6; D unresolved. Germline CDR1 is MDHEN and CDR2 is SYDVKM. Deletions cut 4 bases from V and 7 bases from J, with 5 bases between. The CDR3 sequence is 12 residues long.

This clone was detected a few times. The V call is TRBV28, the J call TRBJ2-7; D is unresolved. From germline, CDR1 is MDHEN and CDR2 SYDVKM. V was clipped by 6 bases and J by 6 bases, with 15 bases between them. This CDR3 spans 13 amino acids. The CDR3 DNA reads as TGTGCCAGCAGGGGTGGTGGGGTAGGCGAGCAGTACTTC. Translation: CASRGGGVGEQYF.